This T cell receptor beta chain was recorded in a study of cytomegalovirus exposure and HLA in healthy donors. The CDR3 runs 16 residues. This clone was found a few times. Antigen: not known. Regarding the study as a whole: Sequences of the TCR beta chain were said to predict the HLA-A and HLA-B alleles of most subjects accurately. It was 160 or so TCR beta chains that were listed as cytomegalovirus-associated.

PCR employed 60 Vbeta and 13 Jbeta primers. Under the authors' procedure: A later analysis tallied about 80 million unique TCR beta chains, around 12 million of them shared. Data came from immunoSEQ multiplex PCR; TCRdb stores just in-frame clones and leaves some out. From that table come the V and J calls and clone size; the DNA was used to work out D and trimming. This table holds fewer than 150,000 clones, 77% found once. The receptor's source is a human donor in good health. The sample taken for sequencing was PBMCs. The chain couples TRBV21-1 to TRBJ1-2. TRBV21-1 is a pseudogene. CDR3 sequence: CASSLSGGSVDYGYTF. For the CDR3, the DNA is TGTGCCAGCAGCCTCTCGGGGGGTTCCGTTGACTATGGCTACACCTTC.